This TCR beta chain was found in a study of CD8+CD57+ T cells in acquired aplastic anemia. Across the whole study: Quantities of DNA derived from sorted CD4+ and CD8+ cells averaged roughly 3 ug. CD4+ cell libraries from healthy donors averaged around 11 million reads.

Genomic DNA, the template, was used for profiling of the TCR beta VDJ and CDR3. TCRdb independently ran MiXCR on the reads; one entry per CDR3 protein. The sample consists of 100,000 to 120,000 distinct CDR3 sequences, 40% to 60% of them appearing once. Note on this clonotype: Its antigen is undetermined.

Germline assignment: CDR1 SNHLY and CDR2 FYNNEI. V gave up 8 bases and J gave up 10 bases, with 12 bases separating them. This CDR3 is 12 amino acids long. Study results and limitations: Controls and patients did not differ significantly in CD8+ Simpson's diversity. Patients and controls had in common fewer than 30 CD8+ CDR3 sequences.

This receptor was identified in a human donor in good health, serving as a control. This rearrangement joins TRBV2 to TRBJ1-6; D is uncertain. The sample consisted of sorted CD4+, CD8+, or CD8+CD57+ T cells (not recorded which) from PBMCs. CDR3 protein: CASGTEGSPLHF. CDR3 nucleotide sequence: TGTGCCAGCGGCACAGAAGGATCACCCCTCCACTTT.